This T cell receptor (beta chain) is from a study of cytomegalovirus exposure and HLA in healthy donors. On this clone itself: No antigen is known for it.

Use of 60 Vbeta and 13 Jbeta primers characterized the PCR. The assay was immunoSEQ multiplex PCR, and TCRdb's table has in-frame clones only and misses some. The table has approximately 160,000 clones, roughly 84% seen once. Whole-study results and caveats: Reported findings show TCR beta sequences accurately forecast HLA-A and HLA-B alleles in most subjects. Among the most significant clusters, several appeared linked to common viral pathogens in a later analysis. The authors considered a cluster of highly shared sequence variants likely to be a sequencing artifact.

Sequencing used PBMCs. This receptor was identified in a male donor in good health and CMV-seronegative.

The CDR3 is CASSPTGGQGRETQYF. The CDR3 coding sequence is TGTGCCAGCAGCCCCACTGGGGGCCAAGGGCGAGAGACCCAGTACTTC. The genes are TRBV7-6 and TRBJ2-5, with D possibly TRBD1 on 6 matching bases. This CDR3 has 16 amino acids. The germline V gene encodes CDR1 SGHVS and CDR2 FNYEAQ. The ends were cut back, 5 bases at V and 4 bases at J, with 20 bases in the middle.